This TCR beta chain derives from a study of beta chain features in type 1 diabetes. Study outcomes and limitations: All four CD4+ subsets of Type 1 diabetes patients contained TCRB CDR3s that were moderately but significantly shorter. Naive, central memory and Treg TCRB repertoires seemed to resemble each other more closely in patients than they did in healthy donors.

V lost 0 bases, J lost 6 bases, and 14 bases lay in between. The CDR3 extends over 15 amino acids. The germline V gene has CDR1 SGHDT and CDR2 YYEEEE. Note on this clone: What it recognizes is unknown.

cDNA synthesis used the whole RNA isolate, giving expressed TCRB sequences. Libraries were prepared by immunoSEQ multiplex PCR; TCRdb keeps only in-frame clonotypes and omits some of them. The sample shows under 400,000 clones, around 13% of them seen only once. Source material: naive CD4+ T cells from blood. This receptor was taken from a woman younger than 30 with type 1 diabetes. V usage is TRBV5-6 and J usage is TRBJ2-3; D is possibly TRBD2 (6 bases). This CDR3 reads CASSLEGGGGDTQYF. The CDR3 DNA follows: TGTGCCAGCAGCTTGGAGGGAGGTGGAGGGGATACGCAGTATTTT.